This T cell receptor (beta chain) was identified during a study of T-cell reconstitution after alpha-beta-depleted transplantation in children. The V end was cut by 5 bases, the J end by 0 bases, with 11 bases between. The CDR3 consists of 15 residues. CDR1 and CDR2 (germline): SGHVS, FNYEAQ. The TCRbeta library incorporated unique molecular identifiers. TCRdb passed the PCR reads through MiXCR, listing each CDR3 protein once. This sample has around 700,000 distinct CDR3 sequences; around 13% occur once, and the top ten carry around 0.8%. This clonotype was found many times. Its antigen is not known. Study observations and caveats: It was reported that alpha-beta T cells came from several hundred expanded graft clones (about two months after transplant). Fresh T-cell production supplied most of the T-cell counts and diversity seen one year after transplant. The study traced high day-60 TCRbeta diversity in some patients to surviving recipient T cells and thymic progenitors.

Here the sequenced sample was PBMCs, taken before TCRalphabeta/CD19-depleted stem cell transplant. The J gene is TRBJ1-3, the V gene TRBV7-6; D remains ambiguous. The sequence was collected from a girl aged 2-10 years with congenital amegakaryocytic thrombocytopenia, due to receive a stem cell transplant. The CDR3 bases are TGTGCCAGCAGCACCCCGGACTACTCTGGAAACACCATATATTTT. Its protein product is CASSTPDYSGNTIYF.